This T cell receptor beta chain was captured in a study of blood T cells in healthy people across ages. Study in general: Template switching caught about one barcoded beta molecule for each two T cells.

Concerning this clonotype: Its matching antigen is unknown.

Trimming took 3 bases from V and 1 from J; bases not matched to a gene: 6. From germline, CDR1 is MDHEN and CDR2 SYDVKM. The CDR3 spans 16 residues. The study's findings and limits: Both naive CD4+ cell counts and diversity were greater in long-lived donors than in aged donors.

Through a sample-barcoded 5' primer and a J-beta primer mix, a second PCR was run for roughly 6 to 11 cycles. Each cDNA was tagged by a template-switch adaptor containing 12 random nucleotides. TCRdb used MiXCR to reprocess the 5' RACE reads, holding one entry per CDR3 protein. Of under 850,000 distinct CDR3 sequences in the sample, under 40% were seen once. Sequenced: blood. The origin of this receptor is a man younger than 30 in good health. The chain is built from TRBV28 and TRBJ1-5, with 7 bases fitting TRBD1. This chain's CDR3 is CASSFNTGASNQPQHF. CDR3 DNA sequence: TGTGCCAGCAGTTTTAATACAGGGGCCAGCAATCAGCCCCAGCATTTT.